Listed here are 5 T cell receptor beta chains from one sample, sequenced in a study of control samples from healthy donors and cancer patients. Profiled with immunoSEQ multiplex PCR; TCRdb holds only in-frame clones, not every one. The sample records 150,000 to 200,000 clones, about 94% being singletons. Input material: blood. The source of these receptors is a woman between 40 and 55 years old in good health.

As DNA, the CDR3 is TGTGCCAGCAGTAAGCCCAGGGGGATAAATGAAAAACTGTTTTTT. Translating it yields CASSKPRGINEKLFF. The J gene is TRBJ1-4, the V gene TRBV6-6; 7 nucleotides agree with TRBD1. The CDR3 has 15 amino acids. The germline CDR1 and CDR2 sequences are MNHNY and SVGAGI (reference sequence). V lost 5 bases to trimming and J lost 5 bases; unmatched junction nucleotides: 8.

This clone was found once. This sequence joins TRBV2 and TRBJ2-7; 10 bases are shared with TRBD1. The CDR3 has 14 residues. V gave up 4 bases and J gave up 3 bases; unmatched junction bases: 3. Germline V gives CDR1 SNHLY, CDR2 FYNNEI. CDR3 in amino acids: CASSAWDRGYEQYF. CDR3 nucleotides: TGTGCCAGCAGTGCGTGGGACAGGGGCTACGAGCAGTACTTC.

The chain joins TRBV7-9 to TRBJ1-2; TRBD1 is a possible D gene (5 bases). This CDR3 region has 17 residues. Per the germline V gene, CDR1 is SEHNR and CDR2 is FQNEAQ (reference sequence). Trimming pared 5 bases from V and 4 bases from J, leaving 23 bases between. This CDR3 is CASSLAYTGERIYGYTF. For the CDR3, the DNA is TGTGCCAGCAGCCTGGCTTATACAGGAGAAAGAATCTATGGCTACACCTTC. The complete variable domain, with remaining parts taken from reference TRBV7-9 and TRBJ1-2, reads DTGVSQNPRHKITKRGQNVTFRCDPISEHNRLYWYRQTLGQGPEFLTYFQNEAQLEKSRLLSDRFSAERPKGSFSTLEIQRTEQGDSAMYLCASSLAYTGERIYGYTFGSGTRLTVV.

This chain uses TRBV18 with TRBJ2-1; 10 nucleotides match TRBD1. This CDR3 spans 14 amino acids. CDR1 is KGHSH, CDR2 LQKENI, per germline. V lost 6 bases, J lost 8 bases, and 7 bases stayed unmatched. The CDR3 coding sequence is TGTGCCAGCTCCCCAGACAGGGGGCGGGATGAGCAGTTCTTC. Encoded protein: CASSPDRGRDEQFF.

The chain recombines TRBV9 with TRBJ1-2; D uncertain. The CDR3 is 19 residues long. With 0 bases removed from V and 5 bases from J, the gap between germline ends came to 26 bases. CDR1 is SGDLS and CDR2 is YYNGEE in the germline V gene. The CDR3 loop is CASSVDPSPSRQDLYGYTF. The CDR3 DNA reads TGTGCCAGCAGCGTAGACCCCTCCCCGTCGCGGCAGGACCTTTATGGCTACACCTTC.